This TCR beta chain is from a study of Ad26.COV2.S vaccination and SARS-CoV-2 variants. Study details: Among those in the COV1001 Ad26.COV2.S trial arm was the donor. Ad26.COV2.S given intramuscularly, once or twice 56 days apart. General study results and limits: Total responses of T cells may have been underestimated by the analyses of TCR breadth and depth.

As for treatment: roughly 19 received Ad26.COV2.S at low or high dose, single or two shots; about 5 received placebo; per-sample allocation not given. Day 63 after the first vaccine or placebo injection was the time point for sampling. What was given as vaccine was an Ad26 vector encoding Wuhan-strain SARS-CoV-2 spike. Points on this clone: Its specificity is unknown.

The method was immunoSEQ multiplex PCR; TCRdb's version includes in-frame clones alone and lacks a portion of them. The sample includes about 350,000 clones, roughly 90% of them seen just once. The CDR3 has 15 amino acids. V shed 5 bases and J shed 0 bases, with 11 bases lying between them. From germline, CDR1 is LNHDA and CDR2 SQIVND (reference sequence). Source: peripheral blood, taken in a trial of Ad26.COV2.S vaccine versus placebo. This receptor was identified in a person aged 18-65 years who received the Ad26.COV2.S COVID-19 vaccine or a placebo. The rearrangement uses TRBV19 and TRBJ1-3, with D possibly matching TRBD1 (5 bases). CDR3 DNA sequence: TGTGCCAGTAGTGAGGGGAGCCACTCTGGAAACACCATATATTTT. Residues: CASSEGSHSGNTIYF.